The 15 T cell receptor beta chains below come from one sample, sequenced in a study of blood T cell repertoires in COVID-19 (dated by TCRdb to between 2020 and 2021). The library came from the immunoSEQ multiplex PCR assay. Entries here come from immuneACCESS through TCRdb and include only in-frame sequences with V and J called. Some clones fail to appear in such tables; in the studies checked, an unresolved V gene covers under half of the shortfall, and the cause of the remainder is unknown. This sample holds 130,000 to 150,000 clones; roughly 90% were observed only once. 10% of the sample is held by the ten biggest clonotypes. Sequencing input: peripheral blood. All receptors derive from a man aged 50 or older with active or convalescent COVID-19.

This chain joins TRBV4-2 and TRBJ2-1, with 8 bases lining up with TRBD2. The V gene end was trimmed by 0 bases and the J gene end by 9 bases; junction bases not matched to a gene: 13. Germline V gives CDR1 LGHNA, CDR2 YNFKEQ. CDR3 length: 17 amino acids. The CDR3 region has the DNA TGTGCCAGCAGCCAAGAGCCCCCCCTAGCGGGTCTTAGTGAGCAGTTCTTC. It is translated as CASSQEPPLAGLSEQFF.

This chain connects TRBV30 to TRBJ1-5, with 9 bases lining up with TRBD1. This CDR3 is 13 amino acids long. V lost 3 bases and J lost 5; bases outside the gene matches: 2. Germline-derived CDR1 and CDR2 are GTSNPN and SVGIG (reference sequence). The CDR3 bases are TGTGCCTGGAGGGACAGGGGAGATCAGCCCCAGCATTTT. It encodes CAWRDRGDQPQHF.

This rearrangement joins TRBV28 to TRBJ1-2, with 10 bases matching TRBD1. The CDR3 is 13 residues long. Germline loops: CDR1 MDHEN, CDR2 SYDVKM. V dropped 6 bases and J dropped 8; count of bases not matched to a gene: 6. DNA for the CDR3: TGTGCCAGCAGGTCGGGACAGGGGAAAGGCTACACCTTC. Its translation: CASRSGQGKGYTF.

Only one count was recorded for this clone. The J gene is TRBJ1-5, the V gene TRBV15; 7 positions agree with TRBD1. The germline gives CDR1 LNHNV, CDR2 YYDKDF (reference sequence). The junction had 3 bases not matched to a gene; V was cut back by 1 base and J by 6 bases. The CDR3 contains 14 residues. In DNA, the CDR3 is TGTGCCACCAGCAGAGGACAGGGATTTCAGCCCCAGCATTTT. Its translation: CATSRGQGFQPQHF.

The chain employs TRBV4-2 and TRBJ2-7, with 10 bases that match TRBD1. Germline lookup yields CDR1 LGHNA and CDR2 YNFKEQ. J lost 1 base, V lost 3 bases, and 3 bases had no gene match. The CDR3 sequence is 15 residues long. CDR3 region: CASSQGTGASYEQYF. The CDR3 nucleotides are TGTGCCAGCAGCCAGGGGACAGGGGCTTCCTACGAGCAGTACTTC.

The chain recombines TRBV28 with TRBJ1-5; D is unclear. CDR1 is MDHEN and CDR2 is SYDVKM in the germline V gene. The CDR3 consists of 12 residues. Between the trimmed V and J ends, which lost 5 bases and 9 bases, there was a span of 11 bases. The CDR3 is CASSLPRGPQHF. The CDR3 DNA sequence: TGTGCCAGCAGTCTGCCGCGGGGGCCCCAGCATTTT.

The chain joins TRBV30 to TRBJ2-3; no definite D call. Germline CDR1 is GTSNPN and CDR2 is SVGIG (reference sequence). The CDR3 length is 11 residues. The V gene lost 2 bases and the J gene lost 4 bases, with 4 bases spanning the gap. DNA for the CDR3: TGTGCCTGGAGTCTAGCAGATACGCAGTATTTT. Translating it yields CAWSLADTQYF.

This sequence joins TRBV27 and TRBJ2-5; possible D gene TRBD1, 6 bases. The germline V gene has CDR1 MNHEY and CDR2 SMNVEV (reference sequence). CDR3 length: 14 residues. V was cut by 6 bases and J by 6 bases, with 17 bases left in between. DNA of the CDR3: TGTGCCAGCAGCTCCGATGGGGGCTCAAAGACCCAGTACTTC. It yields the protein CASSSDGGSKTQYF.

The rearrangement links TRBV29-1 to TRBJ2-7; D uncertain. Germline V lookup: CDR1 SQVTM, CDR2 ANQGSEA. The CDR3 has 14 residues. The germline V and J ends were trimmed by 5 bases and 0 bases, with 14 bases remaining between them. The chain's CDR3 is CSVTSWRSSYEQYF. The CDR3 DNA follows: TGCAGCGTTACCTCATGGAGAAGCTCCTACGAGCAGTACTTC.

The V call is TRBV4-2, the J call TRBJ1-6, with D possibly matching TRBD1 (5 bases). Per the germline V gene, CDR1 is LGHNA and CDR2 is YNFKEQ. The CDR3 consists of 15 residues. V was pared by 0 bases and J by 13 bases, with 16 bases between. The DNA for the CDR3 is TGTGCCAGCAGCCAAGATACGCAGGGCCCGCGGCCCCTCCACTTT. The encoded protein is CASSQDTQGPRPLHF.

The CDR3 protein is CASSQGLAGAPYEQYF. CDR3 nucleotide sequence: TGCGCCAGCAGCCAGGGACTAGCGGGAGCCCCCTACGAGCAGTACTTC. The chain joins TRBV4-3 to TRBJ2-7; 14 bases are shared with TRBD2. V shed 3 bases and J 2 bases; nucleotides not matched to a gene: 3. Germline CDR1 reads LGHNA; CDR2 reads YSLEER. The CDR3 spans 16 residues.

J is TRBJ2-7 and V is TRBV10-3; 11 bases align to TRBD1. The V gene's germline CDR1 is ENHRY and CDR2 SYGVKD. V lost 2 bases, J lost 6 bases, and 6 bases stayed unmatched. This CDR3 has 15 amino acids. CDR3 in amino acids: CAISEMGQGVGEQYF. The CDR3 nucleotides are TGTGCCATCAGTGAGATGGGACAGGGGGTAGGCGAGCAGTACTTC.

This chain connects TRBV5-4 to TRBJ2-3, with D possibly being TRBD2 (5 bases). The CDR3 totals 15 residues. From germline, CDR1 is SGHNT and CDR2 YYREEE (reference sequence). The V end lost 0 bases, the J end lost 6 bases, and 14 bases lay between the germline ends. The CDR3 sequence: CASSLELFSADTQYF. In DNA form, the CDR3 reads TGTGCCAGCAGCTTGGAATTATTTAGCGCCGATACGCAGTATTTT. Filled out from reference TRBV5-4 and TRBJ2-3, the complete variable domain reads ETGVTQSPTHLIKTRGQQVTLRCSSQSGHNTVSWYQQALGQGPQFIFQYYREEENGRGNFPPRFSGLQFPNYSSELNVNALELDDSALYLCASSLELFSADTQYFGPGTRLTVL.

CDR3 sequence reads: CASSSTYSNQPQHF. CDR3 DNA: TGTGCCAGCAGCTCGACTTATAGCAATCAGCCCCAGCATTTT. The chain combines TRBV5-6 with TRBJ1-5; D remains ambiguous. Germline V gene sequence: CDR1 SGHDT, CDR2 YYEEEE. This CDR3 has 14 amino acids. V was clipped by 3 bases and J by 0 bases, with 7 bases between them.

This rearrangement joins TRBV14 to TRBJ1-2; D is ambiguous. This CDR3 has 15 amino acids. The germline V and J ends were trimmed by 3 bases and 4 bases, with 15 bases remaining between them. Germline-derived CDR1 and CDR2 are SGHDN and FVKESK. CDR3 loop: CASSQRRDSIYGYTF. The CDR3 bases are TGTGCCAGCAGCCAGAGGCGGGATAGTATCTATGGCTACACCTTC.